These T cell receptor beta chains were read from a single sample in a study of T cell repertoires in cytomegalovirus infection. For these receptors, no antigen is known. Each CDR3 protein gets one entry after TCRdb re-called the reads with MiXCR. The sample includes roughly 920,000 distinct CDR3 sequences, 25% to 40% seen only once; the top ten take about an eighth. This specimen was cultured CD8+ T cells from PBMCs, taken from culture after CMV antigen stimulation. The source of these receptors is a human donor in good health (CMV status not recorded). Some clones in this sample may be carry-over from other donors' samples. CDR3s include the opening cysteine and the closing phenylalanine or tryptophan. A D gene is named only where the DNA matches it firmly. Clone size, where shown, is once, few, many, or a class for clones that have expanded.

J gene	D gene	clone size	V gene	CDR3 protein	CDR3 DNA
TRBJ1-1	TRBD1	few	TRBV12-5	CASGFFLRQGGVTEAFF	TGTGCTAGTGGTTTCTTCCTACGACAGGGAGGGGTCACTGAAGCTTTCTTT
TRBJ2-7	-	-	TRBV12-3/TRBV12-4	CASTPTLFYEQYF	TGTGCCAGCACCCCGACTCTATTCTACGAGCAGTACTTC
TRBJ1-4	-	-	TRBV29-1	CSVETPQGNGKLFF	TGCAGCGTTGAAACCCCCCAGGGGAATGGAAAACTGTTTTTT
TRBJ2-1	-	-	TRBV11-3	CASSLGQGIKVNEQFF	TGTGCCAGCAGCTTAGGGCAGGGCATCAAGGTCAATGAGCAGTTCTTC
TRBJ2-1	TRBD1	few	TRBV10-3	CAISPGTGHNEQFF	TGTGCCATCAGCCCTGGGACAGGTCACAATGAGCAGTTCTTC
TRBJ2-3	TRBD2	-	TRBV10-3	CAIPGGGADTQYF	TGTGCCATTCCGGGAGGGGGAGCGGATACGCAGTATTTT
TRBJ1-5	-	-	TRBV5-6	CASSLHGTGRVRQPQHF	TGTGCCAGCAGCCTTCACGGAACGGGCAGGGTAAGGCAGCCCCAGCATTTT
TRBJ1-5	-	-	TRBV20-1	CSAAWGRGGNQPQHF	TGCAGTGCCGCCTGGGGGAGGGGAGGAAATCAGCCCCAGCATTTT
TRBJ2-3	-	many	TRBV7-3	CASSLGRGLYTDTQYF	TGTGCCAGCAGCTTAGGCCGGGGCCTATACACAGATACGCAGTATTTT
TRBJ2-7	-	many	TRBV7-6	CASSLEQGVPNEQYF	TGTGCCAGCAGCTTAGAGCAGGGCGTGCCTAACGAGCAGTACTTC
TRBJ2-5	-	many	TRBV15	CATSSRETQYF	TGTGCCACCAGCAGTCGAGAGACCCAGTACTTC
TRBJ2-3	TRBD2	many	TRBV7-9	CASSFRGGRPPDTQYF	TGTGCCAGCAGCTTTCGGGGGGGCCGTCCCCCGGATACGCAGTATTTT
TRBJ2-2	-	-	TRBV20-1	CSAPLGGPNTGELFF	TGCAGTGCTCCCCTAGGGGGACCCAACACCGGGGAGCTGTTTTTT
TRBJ2-1	TRBD2	many	TRBV7-2	CASIRGGAGGWNNEQFF	TGTGCCAGCATCCGCGGGGGGGCGGGGGGGTGGAACAATGAGCAGTTCTTC
TRBJ2-3	TRBD1	many	TRBV7-2	CASSWTGGIDTQYF	TGTGCCAGCAGCTGGACAGGGGGAATAGATACGCAGTATTTT
TRBJ2-1	-	few	TRBV12-5	CASGPPGPVQFF	TGTGCTAGTGGTCCGCCGGGTCCAGTGCAGTTCTTC
TRBJ2-1	TRBD2	-	TRBV6-2/TRBV6-3	CASSYTVAGAMYNEQFF	TGTGCCAGCAGTTACACCGTAGCGGGGGCTATGTACAATGAGCAGTTCTTC
TRBJ1-4	-	few	TRBV6-1	CASKQGVGATNEKLFF	TGTGCCAGCAAACAGGGTGTTGGAGCAACTAATGAAAAACTGTTTTTT
TRBJ2-5	-	few	TRBV7-6	CASSLVMGGQETQYF	TGTGCCAGCAGCTTAGTAATGGGGGGCCAAGAGACCCAGTACTTC
TRBJ1-6	TRBD1	-	TRBV5-6	CASNWTGCYSWGSPLHF	TGTGCCAGCAATTGGACAGGATGTTATTCTTGGGGGTCACCCCTCCACTTT
TRBJ1-3	-	-	TRBV7-9	CASSLVREPSGNTIYF	TGTGCCAGCAGCTTGGTCCGAGAGCCCTCTGGAAACACCATATATTTT
TRBJ1-2	-	many	TRBV7-6	CASSSEPDGYTF	TGTGCCAGCAGCTCTGAGCCGGATGGCTACACCTTC
TRBJ1-1	-	-	TRBV7-3	CASSRGRDNTEAFF	TGTGCCAGCAGCCGAGGCAGGGACAACACTGAAGCTTTCTTT
TRBJ2-1	-	few	TRBV7-4	CASSLNGNPYNEQFF	TGTGCCAGCAGCTTAAATGGGAATCCTTACAATGAGCAGTTCTTC
TRBJ1-1	-	-	TRBV27	CASSSLSGNTEAFF	TGTGCCAGCAGCTCCCTTTCAGGGAACACTGAAGCTTTCTTT
TRBJ2-1	-	-	TRBV24-1	CATNDFSGEQFF	TGTGCCACCAATGATTTTTCCGGCGAGCAGTTCTTC
TRBJ2-5	TRBD1	many	TRBV7-2	CASSLGDRGIGETQYF	TGTGCCAGCAGCTTAGGTGACAGGGGTATAGGGGAGACCCAGTACTTC
TRBJ1-1	TRBD1	-	TRBV6-6	CASSLTDRGLTEAFF	TGTGCCAGCAGTCTCACCGACAGGGGTCTAACTGAAGCTTTCTTT